Relative to its sample, the clone carrying this T cell receptor (beta chain) is large (0.1 to 1%). Its antigen is unknown. This sample was taken from a study of T cells in localized non-small cell lung cancer. Findings of the study overall: As only one tumor region underwent sequencing, heterogeneity remains possible. Appearing in adjacent lung were a median about 60 of the top 100 tumor clones.

J gave up 7 bases and V 4 bases, and 16 bases lay outside the gene matches. The CDR3 extends over 17 amino acids. Germline loops: CDR1 MNHGY, CDR2 SAAAGT. Clones were read by immunoSEQ multiplex PCR, and TCRdb kept only the in-frame ones, dropping some. The data contain hundreds of clones, roughly 18% of them singletons. V usage is TRBV6-8 and J usage is TRBJ1-2, with 9 nucleotides matching TRBD1. The source is a man aged 35-69 years with stage III squamous cell lung carcinoma. The source material was normal lung tissue next to the tumor, sampled before any cancer treatment. The CDR3 DNA reads as TGTGCCAGCAGTTCACATAATCTGGACAGGGGAGTAGGTGGCTACACCTTC. Protein: CASSSHNLDRGVGGYTF.